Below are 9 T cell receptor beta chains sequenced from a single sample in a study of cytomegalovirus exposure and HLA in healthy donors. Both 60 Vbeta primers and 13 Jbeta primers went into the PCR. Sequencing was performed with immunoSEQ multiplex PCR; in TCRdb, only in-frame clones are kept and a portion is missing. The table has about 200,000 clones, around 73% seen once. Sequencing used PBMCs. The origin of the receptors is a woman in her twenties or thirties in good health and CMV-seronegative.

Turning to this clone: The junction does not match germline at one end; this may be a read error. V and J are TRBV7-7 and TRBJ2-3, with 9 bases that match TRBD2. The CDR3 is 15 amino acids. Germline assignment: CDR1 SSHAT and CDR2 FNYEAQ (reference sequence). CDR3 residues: CASSIAGAPTDTQYF. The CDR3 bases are TGTGCTAGCAGTATAGCGGGGGCCCCCACAGATACGCAGTATTTT.

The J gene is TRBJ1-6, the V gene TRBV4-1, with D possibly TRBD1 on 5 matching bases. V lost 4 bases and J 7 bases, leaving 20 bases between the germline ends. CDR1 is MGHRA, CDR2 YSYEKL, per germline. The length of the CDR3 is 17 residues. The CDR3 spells CASSPIGGTLGNSPLHF. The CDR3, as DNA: TGCGCCAGCAGCCCAATCGGCGGGACGCTGGGGAATTCACCCCTCCACTTT.

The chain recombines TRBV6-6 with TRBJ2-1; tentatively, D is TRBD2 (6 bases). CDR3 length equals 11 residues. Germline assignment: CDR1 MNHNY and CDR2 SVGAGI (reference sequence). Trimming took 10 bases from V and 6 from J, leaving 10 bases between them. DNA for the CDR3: TGTGCCATTTCCGGGGGCAATGAGCAGTTCTTC. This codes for CAISGGNEQFF.

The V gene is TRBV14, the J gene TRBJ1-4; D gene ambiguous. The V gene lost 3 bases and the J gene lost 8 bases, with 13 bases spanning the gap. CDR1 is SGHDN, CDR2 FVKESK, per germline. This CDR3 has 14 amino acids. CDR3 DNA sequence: TGTGCCAGCAGCCATCCCTCTCGAGGGGAAAAACTGTTTTTT. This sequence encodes CASSHPSRGEKLFF.

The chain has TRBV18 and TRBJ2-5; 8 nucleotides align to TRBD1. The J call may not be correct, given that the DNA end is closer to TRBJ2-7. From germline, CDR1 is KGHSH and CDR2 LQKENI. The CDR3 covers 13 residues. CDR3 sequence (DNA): TGTGCCAGCTCACCGGACAGGGCCAACGAGCAGTACTTC. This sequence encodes CASSPDRANEQYF.

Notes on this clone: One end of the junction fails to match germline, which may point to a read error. Here the CDR3 reads CATAPGQHSDIQYF. The CDR3 DNA follows: TGTGCCACGGCTCCAGGACAGCACAGTGACATCCAGTACTTC. The rearrangement links TRBV6-5 to TRBJ2-4, with TRBD1 as a possible D gene (6 bases). The germline V gene encodes CDR1 MNHEY and CDR2 SVGAGI. CDR3 length: 14 residues.

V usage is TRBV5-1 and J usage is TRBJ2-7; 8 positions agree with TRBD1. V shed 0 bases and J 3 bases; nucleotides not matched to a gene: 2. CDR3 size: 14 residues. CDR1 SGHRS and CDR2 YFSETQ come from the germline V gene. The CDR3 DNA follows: TGCGCCAGCAGCTTGGCCGACAGGGGCTACGAGCAGTACTTC. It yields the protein CASSLADRGYEQYF.

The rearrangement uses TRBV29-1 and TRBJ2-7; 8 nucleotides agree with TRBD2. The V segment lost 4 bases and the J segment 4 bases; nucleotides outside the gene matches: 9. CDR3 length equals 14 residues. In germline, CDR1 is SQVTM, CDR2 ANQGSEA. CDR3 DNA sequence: TGCAGCGTTGTGTTAAGCGGGAGTCAGTACGAGCAGTACTTC. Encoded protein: CSVVLSGSQYEQYF.

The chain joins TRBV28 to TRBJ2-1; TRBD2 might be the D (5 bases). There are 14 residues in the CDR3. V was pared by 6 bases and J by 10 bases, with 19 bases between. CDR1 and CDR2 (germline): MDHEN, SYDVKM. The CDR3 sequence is CASSPSDYLIEQFF. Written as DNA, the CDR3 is TGTGCCAGCAGCCCCAGTGACTACCTCATCGAGCAGTTCTTC.